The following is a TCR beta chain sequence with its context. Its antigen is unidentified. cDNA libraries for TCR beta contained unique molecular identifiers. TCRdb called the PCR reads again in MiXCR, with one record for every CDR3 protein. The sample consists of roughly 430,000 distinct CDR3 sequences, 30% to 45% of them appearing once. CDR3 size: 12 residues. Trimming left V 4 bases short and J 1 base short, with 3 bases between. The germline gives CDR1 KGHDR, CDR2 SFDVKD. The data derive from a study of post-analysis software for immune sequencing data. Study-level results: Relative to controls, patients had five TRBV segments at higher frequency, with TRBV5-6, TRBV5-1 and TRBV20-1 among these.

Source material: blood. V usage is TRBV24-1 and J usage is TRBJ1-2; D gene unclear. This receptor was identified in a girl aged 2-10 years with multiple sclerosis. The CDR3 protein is CATSENNYGYTF. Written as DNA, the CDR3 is TGTGCCACCAGTGAGAATAACTATGGCTACACCTTC.